The table lists the clone carrying this T cell receptor (beta chain) with a count of one. This entry belongs to a study of blood T cell repertoires in COVID-19. Study-level information: T cells, B-cell-depleted T cells, or PBMCs provided the cDNA or gDNA that served as material.

Per the original data handling: Quantification of nucleated cells was approximated via reference gene primer amplification. Clones were read by immunoSEQ multiplex PCR, and TCRdb kept only the in-frame ones, dropping some. V and J calls and clone size are as listed in that table; D and trimming were resolved from the DNA. In the table there are 150,000 to 200,000 clones, approximately 80% of which are singletons. V was pared by 8 bases and J by 2 bases, with 12 bases between. This CDR3 has 13 residues. CDR1 is MNHNY and CDR2 is SVGAGI in the germline V gene (reference sequence). The chain is built from TRBV6-6 and TRBJ1-1; weak D call: TRBD1 (5 bases). The receptor's source is a human donor in a cohort sampled during active COVID-19. The material sequenced was peripheral blood. CDR3 in amino acids: CASFRGVNTEAFF. In DNA, the CDR3 is TGTGCCAGCTTCCGGGGGGTAAACACTGAAGCTTTCTTT.